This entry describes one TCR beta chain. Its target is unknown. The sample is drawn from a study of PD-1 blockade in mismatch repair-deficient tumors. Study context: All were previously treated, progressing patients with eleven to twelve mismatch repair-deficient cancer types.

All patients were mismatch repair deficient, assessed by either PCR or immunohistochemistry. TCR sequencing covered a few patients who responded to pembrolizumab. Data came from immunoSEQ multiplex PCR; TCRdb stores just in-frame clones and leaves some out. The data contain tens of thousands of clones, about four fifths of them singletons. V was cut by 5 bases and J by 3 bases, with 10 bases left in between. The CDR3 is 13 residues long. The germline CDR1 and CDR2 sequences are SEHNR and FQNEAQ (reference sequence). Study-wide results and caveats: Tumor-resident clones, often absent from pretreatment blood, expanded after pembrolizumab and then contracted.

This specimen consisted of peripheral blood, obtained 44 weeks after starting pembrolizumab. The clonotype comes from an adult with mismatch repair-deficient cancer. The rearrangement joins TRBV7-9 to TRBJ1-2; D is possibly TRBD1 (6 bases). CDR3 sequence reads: CASSRRGDYGYTF. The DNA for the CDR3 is TGTGCCAGCAGCCGGAGGGGGGACTATGGCTACACCTTC.